The next 31 T cell receptor beta chains were all read from a single sample in a study of OX40 agonist ivuxolimab in advanced cancers. The method was immunoSEQ multiplex PCR; TCRdb's version includes in-frame clones alone and lacks a portion of them. The profile shows more than 55,000 clones, roughly 89% of them singletons. The specimen comprised CD4+ or CD8+ T cells sorted from blood, sampled in a trial of the OX40 agonist ivuxolimab. The receptor set was obtained from an adult with an advanced solid tumor such as melanoma, head and neck, liver or kidney cancer.

The chain uses TRBV28 and TRBJ1-6, with TRBD1 as a possible D gene (5 bases). Trimming stripped 4 bases from V and 9 bases from J, with 16 bases between. Germline values: CDR1 MDHEN, CDR2 SYDVKM. The CDR3 spans 15 residues. As DNA, the CDR3 is TGTGCCAGCAGTTCTCACCGGGGCTCTACTTCACCCCTCCACTTT. The encoded protein is CASSSHRGSTSPLHF. Looking up the rest from reference TRBV28 and TRBJ1-6 gives the full variable domain: DVKVTQSSRYLVKRTGEKVFLECVQDMDHENMFWYRQDPGLGLRLIYFSYDVKMKEKGDIPEGYSVSREKKERFSLILESASTNQTSMYLCASSSHRGSTSPLHFGNGTRLTVT.

The chain couples TRBV6-1 to TRBJ2-6; D unresolved. The CDR3 covers 14 residues. In germline, CDR1 is MNHNS, CDR2 SASEGT. V was clipped by 5 bases and J by 0 bases, with 5 bases between them. The CDR3: CASSHRSGANVLTF. Here the CDR3 DNA reads TGTGCCAGCAGTCATCGCTCTGGGGCCAACGTCCTGACTTTC.

This chain connects TRBV11-2 to TRBJ2-7, with a weak D call TRBD1 (6 bases). This CDR3 is 12 amino acids long. CDR1 and CDR2 from the germline V gene are SGHAT and FQNNGV. Trimming removed 1 base at V and 6 bases at J, with 7 bases between. Here the CDR3 reads CASSLAGVEQYF. The CDR3 nucleotides are TGTGCCAGCAGCTTAGCAGGGGTCGAGCAGTACTTC. The full variable domain, with the rest looked up from reference TRBV11-2 and TRBJ2-7, is EAGVAQSPRYKIIEKRQSVAFWCNPISGHATLYWYQQILGQGPKLLIQFQNNGVVDDSQLPKDRFSAERLKGVDSTLKIQPAKLEDSAVYLCASSLAGVEQYFGPGTRLTVT.

The chain has TRBV28 and TRBJ2-1, with 8 bases that match TRBD2. The V gene end was trimmed by 3 bases and the J gene end by 9 bases; junction bases not matched to a gene: 7. Looked up from germline, CDR1 is MDHEN and CDR2 is SYDVKM. The CDR3 is 14 residues long. Written as DNA, the CDR3 is TGTGCCAGCAGTTTGGTACTGCGGGGGGCTGAGCAGTTCTTC. It translates to CASSLVLRGAEQFF. The variable domain in full, completed from reference TRBV28 and TRBJ2-1, reads DVKVTQSSRYLVKRTGEKVFLECVQDMDHENMFWYRQDPGLGLRLIYFSYDVKMKEKGDIPEGYSVSREKKERFSLILESASTNQTSMYLCASSLVLRGAEQFFGPGTRLTVL.

This chain uses TRBV19 with TRBJ2-1; 8 bases fit TRBD1. Germline values: CDR1 LNHDA, CDR2 SQIVND (reference sequence). Unmatched junction bases numbered 4, after V lost 8 bases and J lost 4 bases. The CDR3 has 13 amino acids. The CDR3 coding sequence is TGTGCCAGTGACAGGGGATATTACAATGAGCAGTTCTTC. Amino acids: CASDRGYYNEQFF.

The gene calls are TRBV18 and TRBJ2-7; 9 nucleotides align to TRBD1. The length of the CDR3 is 15 residues. Germline CDR1 reads KGHSH; CDR2 reads LQKENI. With 5 bases clipped from V and 5 bases from J, the junction kept 10 bases outside the gene matches. CDR3 protein: CASSSPGQGTHEQYF. CDR3 bases: TGTGCCAGCTCATCGCCGGGACAGGGAACGCACGAGCAGTACTTC.

The chain recombines TRBV19 with TRBJ2-2, with no clear D. The V and J ends lost 1 base and 4 bases respectively, with 7 bases between them. CDR3 length equals 14 residues. Germline values: CDR1 LNHDA, CDR2 SQIVND (reference sequence). CDR3 sequence (DNA): TGTGCCAGTAGTATAGGGCAGTCCACCGGGGAGCTGTTTTTT. Amino acid sequence: CASSIGQSTGELFF.

The V and J genes are TRBV5-6 and TRBJ1-4; 8 nucleotides align to TRBD1. Germline-derived CDR1 and CDR2 are SGHDT and YYEEEE. The CDR3 covers 16 residues. V lost 4 bases, J lost 2 bases, and 7 bases stayed unmatched. The CDR3 region is CASSIAGGSTNEKLFF. The CDR3 bases are TGTGCCAGCAGCATCGCAGGGGGCTCGACTAATGAAAAACTGTTTTTT.

This sequence joins TRBV5-1 and TRBJ2-1, with D unresolved. Germline CDR1 and CDR2: SGHRS and YFSETQ. V dropped 4 bases and J dropped 4 bases, with 12 bases sitting between them. The CDR3 covers 14 residues. Written as DNA, the CDR3 is TGCGCCAGCAGCCCTAGTGCGGTGTACAATGAGCAGTTCTTC. It specifies CASSPSAVYNEQFF.

V usage is TRBV11-3 and J usage is TRBJ2-3, with 12 nucleotides matching TRBD2. In germline, CDR1 is SGHNT, CDR2 YENEEA. V was pared by 5 bases and J by 9 bases, with 9 bases of the junction left unmatched. The CDR3 loop spans 15 amino acids. In DNA, the CDR3 is TGTGCCAGCAGCCAGACTAGCGGGGGAGCCCCCACGCAGTATTTT. Protein: CASSQTSGGAPTQYF.

The chain couples TRBV9 to TRBJ1-2, with 8 bases aligning to TRBD1. CDR3 length: 18 residues. The trim removed 0 bases at V and 6 bases at J, leaving 16 bases unmatched. CDR1 and CDR2 from the germline V gene are SGDLS and YYNGEE. Written as DNA, the CDR3 is TGTGCCAGCAGCGTAGTAGCAGGGGGCCTTTCCTTTCAGAATGGCTACACCTTC. Residues: CASSVVAGGLSFQNGYTF.

V gene TRBV6-6 combines with J gene TRBJ1-5; the D gene is possibly TRBD1 (5 bases). V was clipped by 6 bases and J by 7 bases, with 19 bases between them. CDR3 length: 15 residues. The germline gives CDR1 MNHNY, CDR2 SVGAGI (reference sequence). CDR3 in amino acids: CASRRTRVDLQPQHF. CDR3 nucleotide sequence: TGTGCCAGCAGACGGACAAGGGTGGACTTACAGCCCCAGCATTTT.

J is TRBJ1-2 and V is TRBV28; D remains unclear. Deletions cut 6 bases from V and 4 bases from J, with 12 bases between. This CDR3 is 13 amino acids long. The germline V gene encodes CDR1 MDHEN and CDR2 SYDVKM. This chain's CDR3 is CASSTGSVYGYTF. Here the CDR3 DNA reads TGTGCCAGCAGCACCGGCAGCGTCTATGGCTACACCTTC.

This clone was seen more than once but under ten times. The chain recombines TRBV29-1 with TRBJ2-1; tentatively, D is TRBD2 (5 bases). V lost 4 bases and J 10 bases, leaving 14 bases between the germline ends. Germline loops: CDR1 SQVTM, CDR2 ANQGSEA. This CDR3 comprises 12 residues. In nucleotides, the CDR3 is TGCAGCGTTGGAGGTCTAGCAGGCGAGCAGTTCTTC. Protein sequence: CSVGGLAGEQFF.

The chain carries TRBV5-1 and TRBJ1-1; 8 nucleotides line up with TRBD1. The J segment lost 4 bases and the V segment lost 4 bases, leaving 9 bases of the junction unmatched. CDR3 size: 15 residues. The germline CDR1 and CDR2 sequences are SGHRS and YFSETQ. The DNA of the CDR3 is TGCGCCAGCAGCCCCCTGACAGGGGCGGGCACTGAAGCTTTCTTT. Amino acid sequence: CASSPLTGAGTEAFF. Combining the CDR3 with reference TRBV5-1 and TRBJ1-1 gives the whole variable domain KAGVTQTPRYLIKTRGQQVTLSCSPISGHRSVSWYQQTPGQGLQFLFEYFSETQRNKGNFPGRFSGRQFSNSRSEMNVSTLELGDSALYLCASSPLTGAGTEAFFGQGTRLTVV.

The chain employs TRBV27 and TRBJ1-4; D unresolved. Trimming removed 4 bases from V and 0 bases from J, with 9 bases in between. The CDR3 spans 15 residues. Per germline, CDR1 MNHEY and CDR2 SMNVEV (reference sequence). CDR3 residues: CASSYGAATNEKLFF. As DNA, the CDR3 is TGTGCCAGCAGTTATGGAGCGGCAACTAATGAAAAACTGTTTTTT.

The table lists this clone with a count of one. The gene calls are TRBV29-1 and TRBJ1-4, with D unresolved. CDR1 is SQVTM and CDR2 is ANQGSEA in the germline V gene. The CDR3 sequence is 13 residues long. Between the trimmed V and J ends, which lost 3 bases and 5 bases, there was a span of 10 bases. CDR3 loop: CSVEAPQNEKLFF. The CDR3 DNA reads as TGCAGCGTTGAGGCACCTCAGAATGAAAAACTGTTTTTT. Looking up the rest from reference TRBV29-1 and TRBJ1-4 gives the full variable domain: SAVISQKPSRDICQRGTSLTIQCQVDSQVTMMFWYRQQPGQSLTLIATANQGSEATYESGFVIDKFPISRPNLTFSTLTVSNMSPEDSSIYLCSVEAPQNEKLFFGSGTQLSVL.

J is TRBJ1-1 and V is TRBV4-1, with D uncertain. The CDR3 is made up of 15 amino acids. Germline CDR1 MGHRA, CDR2 YSYEKL. Trimming took 5 bases from V and 1 from J, leaving 14 bases between them. Written as DNA, the CDR3 is TGCGCCAGCAGCGGGGTCTACTGGGGGAACACTGAAGCTTTCTTT. Its protein product is CASSGVYWGNTEAFF.

The gene calls are TRBV5-6 and TRBJ1-2, with no clear D. The V gene's germline CDR1 is SGHDT and CDR2 YYEEEE. V was pared by 6 bases and J by 1 base, with 16 bases between. The CDR3 runs to 15 residues. The CDR3 here is CASMLLPGYNYGYTF. In DNA, the CDR3 is TGTGCCAGCATGCTACTTCCGGGGTATAACTATGGCTACACCTTC.

The rearrangement joins TRBV27 to TRBJ2-1, with 8 bases identical to TRBD1. This CDR3 spans 14 amino acids. Per germline, CDR1 MNHEY and CDR2 SMNVEV (reference sequence). The V segment lost 5 bases and the J segment 8 bases; nucleotides outside the gene matches: 8. CDR3 coding DNA: TGTGCCAGCAGTCCTCGGACAGGGTCGGATGAGCAGTTCTTC. It codes for CASSPRTGSDEQFF.

The chain employs TRBV2 and TRBJ1-6; D is perhaps TRBD1 (5 bases). Germline V lookup: CDR1 SNHLY, CDR2 FYNNEI. Trimming stripped 6 bases from V and 0 bases from J, with 9 bases between. The CDR3 extends over 15 amino acids. The CDR3 spells CASRNRSSYNSPLHF. The CDR3 DNA reads as TGTGCCAGCAGAAACAGGAGCTCCTATAATTCACCCCTCCACTTT. The variable domain in full, with the rest retrieved from reference TRBV2 and TRBJ1-6, is EPEVTQTPSHQVTQMGQEVILRCVPISNHLYFYWYRQILGQKVEFLVSFYNNEISEKSEIFDDQFSVERPDGSNFTLKIRSTKLEDSAMYFCASRNRSSYNSPLHFGNGTRLTVT.

The chain recombines TRBV5-4 with TRBJ2-1; 10 positions match TRBD2. The CDR3 runs 17 residues. V shed 3 bases and J 5 bases; nucleotides not matched to a gene: 11. The germline gives CDR1 SGHNT, CDR2 YYREEE (reference sequence). The CDR3, as DNA: TGTGCCAGCAGCTCCCCGCCTAGCGGGGGAATAAACAATGAGCAGTTCTTC. Its translation is CASSSPPSGGINNEQFF.

V usage is TRBV6-1 and J usage is TRBJ2-7; TRBD2 might be the D (5 bases). Germline V gene data show CDR1 as MNHNS and CDR2 as SASEGT. V was pared by 7 bases and J by 2 bases, with 15 bases between. The CDR3 runs to 14 residues. In DNA, the CDR3 is TGTGCCAGCACGTTAGACGGACTTACCTACGAGCAGTACTTC. Its protein is CASTLDGLTYEQYF.

The chain recombines TRBV9 with TRBJ1-2; tentative D call: TRBD1 (5 bases). V shed 3 bases and J shed 5 bases, with 17 bases lying between them. CDR1 and CDR2 from the germline V gene are SGDLS and YYNGEE. CDR3 length: 15 amino acids. CDR3 in amino acids: CASSGSPGTAYGYTF. The CDR3, as DNA: TGTGCCAGCAGCGGTTCTCCCGGGACGGCGTATGGCTACACCTTC.

The chain couples TRBV4-1 to TRBJ1-2; D gene unclear. The germline V and J ends were trimmed by 5 bases and 4 bases, with 14 bases remaining between them. This CDR3 is 14 amino acids long. Germline assignment: CDR1 MGHRA and CDR2 YSYEKL. As DNA, the CDR3 is TGCGCCAGCAGCTCAACTCCGGAGGCCTATGGCTACACCTTC. Translating gives CASSSTPEAYGYTF.

This chain links TRBV7-6 with TRBJ1-2; the D gene is possibly TRBD1 (5 bases). The length of the CDR3 is 12 residues. Germline CDR1 SGHVS, CDR2 FNYEAQ. Deletions cut 3 bases from V and 3 bases from J, with 5 bases between. CDR3 loop: CASSLTDYGYTF. The CDR3, as DNA: TGTGCCAGCAGCTTGACAGACTATGGCTACACCTTC.

This chain links TRBV11-2 with TRBJ1-2; no definite D call. This CDR3 has 13 amino acids. Germline loops: CDR1 SGHAT, CDR2 FQNNGV. Trimming pared 2 bases from V and 8 bases from J, leaving 12 bases between. DNA of the CDR3: TGTGCCAGCAGCTTATACGGTTCTGGCGGCTACACCTTC. Amino acid sequence: CASSLYGSGGYTF.

The chain employs TRBV4-2 and TRBJ2-7, with 7 bases fitting TRBD1. From germline, CDR1 is LGHNA and CDR2 YNFKEQ. The CDR3 loop spans 14 amino acids. Unmatched junction bases numbered 9, after V lost 3 bases and J lost 7 bases. Here the CDR3 reads CASSQATGRMEQYF. The CDR3 DNA sequence: TGTGCCAGCAGCCAGGCGACAGGGAGAATGGAGCAGTACTTC.

The chain uses TRBV7-6 and TRBJ2-3; D gene ambiguous. The CDR3 has 17 residues. CDR1 is SGHVS and CDR2 is FNYEAQ in the germline V gene. V shed 0 bases and J shed 5 bases, with 18 bases lying between them. The CDR3: CASSLASSAAFRDTQYF. CDR3 coding DNA: TGTGCCAGCAGCTTAGCGTCCTCGGCAGCTTTTAGAGATACGCAGTATTTT.

This chain connects TRBV11-3 to TRBJ2-5; 10 bases match TRBD2. In germline, CDR1 is SGHNT, CDR2 YENEEA. The junction had 2 bases not matched to a gene; V was cut back by 7 bases and J by 9 bases. The CDR3 has 11 residues. CDR3 amino acids: CASTAGGPQYF. CDR3 DNA: TGTGCCAGCACAGCGGGGGGGCCCCAGTACTTC.

This clone was observed a single time. This chain joins TRBV6-5 and TRBJ1-3; D not certain. This CDR3 contains 15 residues. Germline-derived CDR1 and CDR2 are MNHEY and SVGAGI. V lost 0 bases, J lost 0 bases, and 6 bases lay in between. The CDR3 protein is CASSYSVSSGNTIYF. Written as DNA, the CDR3 is TGTGCCAGCAGTTACTCGGTTAGCTCTGGAAACACCATATATTTT.